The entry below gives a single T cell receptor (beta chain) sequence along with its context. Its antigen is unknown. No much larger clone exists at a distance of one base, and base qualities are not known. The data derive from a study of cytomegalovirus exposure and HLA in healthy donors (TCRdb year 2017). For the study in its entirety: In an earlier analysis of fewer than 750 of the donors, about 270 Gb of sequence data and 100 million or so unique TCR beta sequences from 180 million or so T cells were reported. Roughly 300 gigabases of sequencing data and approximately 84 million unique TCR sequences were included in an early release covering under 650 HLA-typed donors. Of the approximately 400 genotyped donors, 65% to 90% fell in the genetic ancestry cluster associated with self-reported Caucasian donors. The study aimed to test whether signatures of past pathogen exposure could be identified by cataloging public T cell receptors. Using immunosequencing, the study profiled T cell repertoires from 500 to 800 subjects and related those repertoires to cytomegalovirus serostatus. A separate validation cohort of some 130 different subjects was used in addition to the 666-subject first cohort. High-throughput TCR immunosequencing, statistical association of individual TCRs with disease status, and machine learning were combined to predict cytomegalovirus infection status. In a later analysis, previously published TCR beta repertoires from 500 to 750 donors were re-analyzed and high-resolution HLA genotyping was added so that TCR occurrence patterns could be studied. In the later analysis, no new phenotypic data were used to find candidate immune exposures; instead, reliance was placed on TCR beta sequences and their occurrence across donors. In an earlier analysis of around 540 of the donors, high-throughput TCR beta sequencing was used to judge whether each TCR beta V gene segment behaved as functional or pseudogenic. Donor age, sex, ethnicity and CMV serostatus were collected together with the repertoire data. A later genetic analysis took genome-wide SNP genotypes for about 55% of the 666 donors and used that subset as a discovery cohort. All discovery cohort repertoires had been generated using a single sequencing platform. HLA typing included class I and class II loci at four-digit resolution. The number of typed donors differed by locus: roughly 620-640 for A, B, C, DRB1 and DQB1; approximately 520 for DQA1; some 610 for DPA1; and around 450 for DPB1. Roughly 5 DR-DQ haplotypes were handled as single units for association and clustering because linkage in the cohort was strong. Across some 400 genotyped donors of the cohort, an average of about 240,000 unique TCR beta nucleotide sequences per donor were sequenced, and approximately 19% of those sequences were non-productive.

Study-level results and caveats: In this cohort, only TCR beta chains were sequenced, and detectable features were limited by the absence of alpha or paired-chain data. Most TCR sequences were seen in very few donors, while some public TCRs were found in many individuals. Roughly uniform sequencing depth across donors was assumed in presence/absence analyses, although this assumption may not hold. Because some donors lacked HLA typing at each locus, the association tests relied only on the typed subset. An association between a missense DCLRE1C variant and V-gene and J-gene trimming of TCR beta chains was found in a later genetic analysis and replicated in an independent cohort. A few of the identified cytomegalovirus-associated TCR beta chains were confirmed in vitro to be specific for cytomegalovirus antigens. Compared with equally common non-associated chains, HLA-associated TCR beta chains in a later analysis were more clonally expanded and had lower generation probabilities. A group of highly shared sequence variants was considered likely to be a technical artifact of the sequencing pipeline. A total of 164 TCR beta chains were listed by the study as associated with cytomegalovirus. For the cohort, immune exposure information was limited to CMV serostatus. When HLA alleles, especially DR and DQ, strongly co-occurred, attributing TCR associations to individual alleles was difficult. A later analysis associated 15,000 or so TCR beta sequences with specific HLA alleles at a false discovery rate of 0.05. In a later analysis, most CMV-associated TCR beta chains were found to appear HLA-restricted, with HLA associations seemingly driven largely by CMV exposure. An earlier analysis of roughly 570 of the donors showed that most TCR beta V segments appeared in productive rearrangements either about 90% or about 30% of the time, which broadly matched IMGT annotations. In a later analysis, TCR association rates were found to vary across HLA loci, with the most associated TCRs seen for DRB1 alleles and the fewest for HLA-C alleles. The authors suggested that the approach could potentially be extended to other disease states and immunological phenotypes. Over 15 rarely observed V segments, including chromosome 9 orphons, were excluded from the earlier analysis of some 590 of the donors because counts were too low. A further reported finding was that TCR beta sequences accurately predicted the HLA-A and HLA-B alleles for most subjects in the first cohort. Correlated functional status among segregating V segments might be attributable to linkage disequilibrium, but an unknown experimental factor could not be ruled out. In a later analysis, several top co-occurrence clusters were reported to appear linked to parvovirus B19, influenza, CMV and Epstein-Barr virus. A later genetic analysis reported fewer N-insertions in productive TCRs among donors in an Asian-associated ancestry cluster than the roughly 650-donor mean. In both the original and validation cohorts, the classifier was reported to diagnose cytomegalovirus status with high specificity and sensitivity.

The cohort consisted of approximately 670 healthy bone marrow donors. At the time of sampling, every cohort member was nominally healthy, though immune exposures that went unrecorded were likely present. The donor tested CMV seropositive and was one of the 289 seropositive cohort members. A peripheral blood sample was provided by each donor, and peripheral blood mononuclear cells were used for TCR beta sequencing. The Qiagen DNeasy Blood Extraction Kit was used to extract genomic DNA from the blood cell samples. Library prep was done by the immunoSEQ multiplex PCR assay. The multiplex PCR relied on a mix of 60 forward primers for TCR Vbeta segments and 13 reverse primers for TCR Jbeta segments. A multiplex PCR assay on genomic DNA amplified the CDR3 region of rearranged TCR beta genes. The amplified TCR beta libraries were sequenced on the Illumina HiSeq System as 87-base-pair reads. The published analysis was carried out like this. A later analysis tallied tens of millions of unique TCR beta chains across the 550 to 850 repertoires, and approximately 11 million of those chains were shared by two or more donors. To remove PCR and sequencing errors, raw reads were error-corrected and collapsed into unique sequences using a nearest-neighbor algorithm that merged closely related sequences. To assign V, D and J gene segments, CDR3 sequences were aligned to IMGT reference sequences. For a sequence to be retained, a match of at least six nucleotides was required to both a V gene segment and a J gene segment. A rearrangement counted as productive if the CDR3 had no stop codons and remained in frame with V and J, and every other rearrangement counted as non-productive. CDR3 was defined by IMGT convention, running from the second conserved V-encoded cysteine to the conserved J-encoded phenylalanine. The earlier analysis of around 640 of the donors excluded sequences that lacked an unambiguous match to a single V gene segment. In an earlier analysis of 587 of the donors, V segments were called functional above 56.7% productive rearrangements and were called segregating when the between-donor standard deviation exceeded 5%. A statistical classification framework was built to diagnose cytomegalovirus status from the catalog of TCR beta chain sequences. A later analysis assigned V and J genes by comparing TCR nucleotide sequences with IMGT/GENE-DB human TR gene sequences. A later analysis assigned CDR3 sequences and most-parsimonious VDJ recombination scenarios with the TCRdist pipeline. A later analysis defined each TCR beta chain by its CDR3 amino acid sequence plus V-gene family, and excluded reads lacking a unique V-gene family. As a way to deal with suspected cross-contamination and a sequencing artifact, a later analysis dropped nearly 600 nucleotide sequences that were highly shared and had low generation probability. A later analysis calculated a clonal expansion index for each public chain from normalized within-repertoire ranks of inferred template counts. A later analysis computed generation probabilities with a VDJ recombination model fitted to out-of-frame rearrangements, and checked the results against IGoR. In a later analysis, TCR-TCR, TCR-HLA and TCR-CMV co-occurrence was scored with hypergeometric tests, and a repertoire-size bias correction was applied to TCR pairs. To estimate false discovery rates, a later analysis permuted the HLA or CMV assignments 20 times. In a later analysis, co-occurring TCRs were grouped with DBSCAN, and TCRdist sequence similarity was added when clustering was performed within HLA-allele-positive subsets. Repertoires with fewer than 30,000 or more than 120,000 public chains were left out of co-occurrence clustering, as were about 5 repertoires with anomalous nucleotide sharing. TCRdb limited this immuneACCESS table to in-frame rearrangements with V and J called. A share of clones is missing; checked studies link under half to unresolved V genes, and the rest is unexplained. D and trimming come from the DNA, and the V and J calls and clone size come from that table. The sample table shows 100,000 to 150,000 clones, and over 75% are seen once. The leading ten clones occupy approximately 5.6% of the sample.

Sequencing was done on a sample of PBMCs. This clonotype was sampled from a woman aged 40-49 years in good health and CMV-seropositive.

The nucleotide sequence is TGTGCCAGTAGGCCCGGGTCCCTGACAGGACTCAAGAACACTGAAGCTTTCTTT. Its translation is CASRPGSLTGLKNTEAFF. The V and J segments used are TRBV19 and TRBJ1-1; TRBD1 is perhaps the D gene, given 6 matching bases. Inclusive of the bounding cysteine and phenylalanine, the CDR3 is 18 residues long. Only CDR3 DNA remains: 54 bases, in frame from the first base. At the junction V is shortened by 6 bases and J by 1 base, with 24 bases in between. From the germline V gene (reference sequence), CDR1 is LNHDA and CDR2 is SQIVND.